The sequence of this T cell receptor (beta chain) was determined in a study of blood T cells in healthy people across ages. Study overall: With template switching, about one barcoded beta molecule was captured per two T cells. General study results and limits: Age showed a roughly linear inverse relationship with TCR beta diversity per million T cells.

A second about 7 to 12 cycle PCR used barcoded and J-beta primers. With 12 random nucleotides, a template-switch adaptor tagged each individual cDNA molecule. Every individual sample yielded 2.5 million or more paired-end reads (each containing CDR3). TCRdb re-called the 5' RACE reads through MiXCR, storing one row per CDR3 protein. The data hold over a million distinct CDR3 sequences, with around 43% observed a single time. Details on this clonotype: Its antigen remains unknown.

The CDR3 consists of 15 residues. The V gene's germline CDR1 is SEHNR and CDR2 FQNEAQ (reference sequence). Trimming took 6 bases from V and 5 from J; bases not matched to a gene: 9. The source is a woman aged 60-75 years in good health. The chain joins TRBV7-9 to TRBJ2-1, with 8 bases fitting TRBD2. Material: blood. CDR3: CASSSGEREHNEQFF. CDR3 DNA: TGTGCCAGCAGTTCCGGGGAGCGGGAGCACAATGAGCAGTTCTTC.